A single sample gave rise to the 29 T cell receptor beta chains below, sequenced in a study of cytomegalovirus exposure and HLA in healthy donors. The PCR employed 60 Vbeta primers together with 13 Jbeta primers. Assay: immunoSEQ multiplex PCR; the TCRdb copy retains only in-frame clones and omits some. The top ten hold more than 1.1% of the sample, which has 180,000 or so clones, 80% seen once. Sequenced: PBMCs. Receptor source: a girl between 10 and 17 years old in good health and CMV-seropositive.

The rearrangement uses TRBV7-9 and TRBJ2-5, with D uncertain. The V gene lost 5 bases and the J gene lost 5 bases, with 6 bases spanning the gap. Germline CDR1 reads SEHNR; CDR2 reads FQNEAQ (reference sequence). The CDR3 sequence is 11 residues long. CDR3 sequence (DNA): TGTGCCAGCAGCCCTCGGGAGACCCAGTACTTC. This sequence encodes CASSPRETQYF.

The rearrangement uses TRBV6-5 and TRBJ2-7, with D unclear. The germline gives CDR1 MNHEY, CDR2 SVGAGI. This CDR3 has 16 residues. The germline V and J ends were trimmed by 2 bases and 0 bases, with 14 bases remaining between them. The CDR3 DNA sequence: TGTGCCAGCAGTTACAGTGGCAGACAAAACTCCTACGAGCAGTACTTC. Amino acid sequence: CASSYSGRQNSYEQYF.

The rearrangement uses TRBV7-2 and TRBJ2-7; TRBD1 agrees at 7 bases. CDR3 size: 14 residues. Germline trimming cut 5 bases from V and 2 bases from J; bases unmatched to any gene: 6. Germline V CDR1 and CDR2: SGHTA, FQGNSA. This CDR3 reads CASSPRQGPYEQYF. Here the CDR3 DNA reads TGTGCCAGCAGCCCGCGACAGGGTCCCTACGAGCAGTACTTC. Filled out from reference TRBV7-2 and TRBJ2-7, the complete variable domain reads GAGVSQSPSNKVTEKGKDVELRCDPISGHTALYWYRQSLGQGLEFLIYFQGNSAPDKSGLPSDRFSAERTGGSVSTLTIQRTQQEDSAVYLCASSPRQGPYEQYFGPGTRLTVT.

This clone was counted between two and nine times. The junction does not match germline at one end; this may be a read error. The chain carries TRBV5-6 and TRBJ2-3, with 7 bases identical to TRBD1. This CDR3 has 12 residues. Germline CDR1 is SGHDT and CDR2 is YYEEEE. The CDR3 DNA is TGTGCCAGCAGCTTGAAAAGGGGGCGAGAGACCTTT. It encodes CASSLKRGRETF.

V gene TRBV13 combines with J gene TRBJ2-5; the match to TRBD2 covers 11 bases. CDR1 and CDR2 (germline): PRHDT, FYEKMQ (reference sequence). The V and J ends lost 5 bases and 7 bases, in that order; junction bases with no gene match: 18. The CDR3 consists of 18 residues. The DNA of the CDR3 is TGTGCCAGCAGCACCCGTAGCCTGACTAGCGGGATGGTTGGGACCCAGTACTTC. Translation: CASSTRSLTSGMVGTQYF.

Written as DNA, the CDR3 is TGTGCCAGCAGGGGGACTAGCGGGTGGAGCGATGAGCAGTTCTTC. This encodes CASRGTSGWSDEQFF. J is TRBJ2-1 and V is TRBV2; TRBD2 matches 12 bases. Germline V gene data show CDR1 as SNHLY and CDR2 as FYNNEI. This CDR3 contains 15 residues. The V gene end was trimmed by 6 bases and the J gene end by 8 bases; junction bases not matched to a gene: 8. Supplemented by reference TRBV2 and TRBJ2-1, the full variable domain reads EPEVTQTPSHQVTQMGQEVILRCVPISNHLYFYWYRQILGQKVEFLVSFYNNEISEKSEIFDDQFSVERPDGSNFTLKIRSTKLEDSAMYFCASRGTSGWSDEQFFGPGTRLTVL.

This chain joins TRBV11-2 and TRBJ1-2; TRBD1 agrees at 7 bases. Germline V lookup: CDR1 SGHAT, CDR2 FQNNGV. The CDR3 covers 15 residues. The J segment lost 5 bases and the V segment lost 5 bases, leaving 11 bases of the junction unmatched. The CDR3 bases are TGTGCCAGCAGCCCGCTGACAGGGTCGGAGTATGGCTACACCTTC. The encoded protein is CASSPLTGSEYGYTF.

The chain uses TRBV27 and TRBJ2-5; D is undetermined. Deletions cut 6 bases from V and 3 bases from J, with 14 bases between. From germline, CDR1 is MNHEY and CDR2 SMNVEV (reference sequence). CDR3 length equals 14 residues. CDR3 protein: CASSARYGKETQYF. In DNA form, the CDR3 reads TGTGCCAGCAGCGCCAGGTACGGAAAAGAGACCCAGTACTTC.

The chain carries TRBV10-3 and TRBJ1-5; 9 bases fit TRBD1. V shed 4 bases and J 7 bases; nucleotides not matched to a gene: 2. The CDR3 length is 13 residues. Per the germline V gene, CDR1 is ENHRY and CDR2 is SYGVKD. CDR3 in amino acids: CAISGQGGQPQHF. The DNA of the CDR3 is TGTGCCATCAGTGGACAGGGGGGCCAGCCCCAGCATTTT.

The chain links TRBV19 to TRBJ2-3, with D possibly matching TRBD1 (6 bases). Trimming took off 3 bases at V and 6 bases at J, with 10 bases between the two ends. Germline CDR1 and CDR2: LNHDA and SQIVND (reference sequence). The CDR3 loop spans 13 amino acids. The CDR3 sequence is CASSMGAPDTQYF. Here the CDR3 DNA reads TGTGCCAGTAGTATGGGGGCCCCGGATACGCAGTATTTT.

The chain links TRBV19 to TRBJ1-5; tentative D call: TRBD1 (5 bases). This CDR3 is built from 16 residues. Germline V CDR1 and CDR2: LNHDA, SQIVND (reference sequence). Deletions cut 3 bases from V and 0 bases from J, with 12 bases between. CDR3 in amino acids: CASSIRQLHSNQPQHF. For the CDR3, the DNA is TGTGCCAGTAGTATTCGACAGCTTCATAGCAATCAGCCCCAGCATTTT.

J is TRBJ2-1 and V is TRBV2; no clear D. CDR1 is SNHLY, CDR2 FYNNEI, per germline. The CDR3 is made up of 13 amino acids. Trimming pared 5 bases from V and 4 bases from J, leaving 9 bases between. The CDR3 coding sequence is TGTGCCAGCAGTCCGATCCGGTACAATGAGCAGTTCTTC. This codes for CASSPIRYNEQFF.

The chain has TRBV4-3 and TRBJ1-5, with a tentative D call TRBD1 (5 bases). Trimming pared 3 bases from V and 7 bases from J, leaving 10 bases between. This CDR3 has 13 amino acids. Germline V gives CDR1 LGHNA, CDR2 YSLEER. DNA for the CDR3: TGCGCCAGCAGCCAGACAGCTCGACAGCCCCAGCATTTT. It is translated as CASSQTARQPQHF.

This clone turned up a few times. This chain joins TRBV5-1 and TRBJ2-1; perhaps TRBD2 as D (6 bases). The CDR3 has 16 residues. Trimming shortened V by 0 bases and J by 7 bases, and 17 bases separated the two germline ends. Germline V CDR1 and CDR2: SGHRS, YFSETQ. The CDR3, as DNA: TGCGCCAGCAGCTTGGCTTCCGGAGGGCCCTCGAATGAGCAGTTCTTC. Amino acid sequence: CASSLASGGPSNEQFF.

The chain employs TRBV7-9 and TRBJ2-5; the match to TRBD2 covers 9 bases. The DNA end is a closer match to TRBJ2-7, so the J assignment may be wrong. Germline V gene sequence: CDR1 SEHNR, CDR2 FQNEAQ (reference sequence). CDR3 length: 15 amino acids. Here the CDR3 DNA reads TGTGCCAGCAGTTCATCTAGCGGGAAGCTGCACGAGCAGTACTTC. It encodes CASSSSSGKLHEQYF.

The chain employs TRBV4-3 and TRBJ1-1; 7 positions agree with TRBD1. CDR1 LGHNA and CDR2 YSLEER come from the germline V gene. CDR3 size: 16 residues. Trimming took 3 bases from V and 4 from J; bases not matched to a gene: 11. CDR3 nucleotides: TGCGCCAGCAGCCAGAGACTACAGGGGAAGGGCACTGAAGCTTTCTTT. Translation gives CASSQRLQGKGTEAFF.

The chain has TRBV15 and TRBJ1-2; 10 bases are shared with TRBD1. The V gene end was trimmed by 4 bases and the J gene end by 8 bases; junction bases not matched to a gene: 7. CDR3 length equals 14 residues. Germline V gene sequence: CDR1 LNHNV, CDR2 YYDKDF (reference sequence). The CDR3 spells CATSTKRTGGGYTF. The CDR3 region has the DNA TGTGCCACCAGCACCAAAAGGACAGGGGGAGGCTACACCTTC.

DNA of the CDR3: TGCGCCAGCAGCCCGGTGGGGACAGGGGGCGACACCGGGGAGCTGTTTTTT. This encodes CASSPVGTGGDTGELFF. V gene TRBV5-1 combines with J gene TRBJ2-2, with TRBD1 matching 12 bases. CDR1 SGHRS and CDR2 YFSETQ come from the germline V gene. CDR3 size: 17 residues. The ends lost 4 bases at V and 3 bases at J; junction bases unmatched: 7.

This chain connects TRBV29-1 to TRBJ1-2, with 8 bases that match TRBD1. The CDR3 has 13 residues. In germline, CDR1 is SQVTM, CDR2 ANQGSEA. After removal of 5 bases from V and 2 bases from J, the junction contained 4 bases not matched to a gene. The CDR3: CSVLTGANYGYTF. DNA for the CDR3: TGCAGCGTTTTGACAGGGGCGAACTATGGCTACACCTTC.

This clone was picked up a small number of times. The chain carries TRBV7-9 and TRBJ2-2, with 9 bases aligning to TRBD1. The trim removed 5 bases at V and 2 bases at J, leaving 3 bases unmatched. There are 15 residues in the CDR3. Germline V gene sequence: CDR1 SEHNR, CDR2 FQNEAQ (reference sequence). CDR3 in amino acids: CASSTGQGNTGELFF. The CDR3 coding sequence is TGTGCCAGCAGCACGGGACAGGGTAACACCGGGGAGCTGTTTTTT. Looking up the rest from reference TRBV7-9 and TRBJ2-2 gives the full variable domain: DTGVSQNPRHKITKRGQNVTFRCDPISEHNRLYWYRQTLGQGPEFLTYFQNEAQLEKSRLLSDRFSAERPKGSFSTLEIQRTEQGDSAMYLCASSTGQGNTGELFFGEGSRLTVL.

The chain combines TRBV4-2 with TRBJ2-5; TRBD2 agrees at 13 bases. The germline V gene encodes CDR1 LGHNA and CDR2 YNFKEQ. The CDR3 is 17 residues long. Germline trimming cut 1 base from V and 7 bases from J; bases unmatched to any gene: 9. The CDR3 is CASSQATSGGVLGTQYF. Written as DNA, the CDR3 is TGTGCCAGCAGCCAAGCCACTAGCGGGGGGGTTCTAGGGACCCAGTACTTC.

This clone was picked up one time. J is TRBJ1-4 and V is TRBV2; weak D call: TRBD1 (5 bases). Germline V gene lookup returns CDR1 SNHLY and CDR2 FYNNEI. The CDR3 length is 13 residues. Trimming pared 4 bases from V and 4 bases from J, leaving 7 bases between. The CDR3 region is CASSVGVNEKLFF. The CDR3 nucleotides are TGTGCCAGCAGTGTAGGGGTTAATGAAAAACTGTTTTTT.

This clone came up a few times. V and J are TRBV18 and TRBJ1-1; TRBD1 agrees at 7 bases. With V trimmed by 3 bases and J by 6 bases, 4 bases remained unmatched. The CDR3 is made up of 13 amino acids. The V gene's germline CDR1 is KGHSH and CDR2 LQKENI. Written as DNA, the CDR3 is TGTGCCAGCTCACCTGACAGGGTCGCTGAAGCTTTCTTT. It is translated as CASSPDRVAEAFF.

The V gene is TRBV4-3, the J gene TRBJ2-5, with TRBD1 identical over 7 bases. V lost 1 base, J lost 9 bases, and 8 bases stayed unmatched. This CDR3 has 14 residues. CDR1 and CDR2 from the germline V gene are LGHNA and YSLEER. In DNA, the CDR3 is TGCGCCAGCAGCCAAGGAGACAGGGAAGGAGCCCAGTACTTC. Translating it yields CASSQGDREGAQYF.

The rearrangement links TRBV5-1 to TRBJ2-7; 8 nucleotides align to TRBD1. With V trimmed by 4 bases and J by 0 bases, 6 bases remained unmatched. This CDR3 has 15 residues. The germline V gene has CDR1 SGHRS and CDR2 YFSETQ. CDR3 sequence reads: CASSPRQGSSYEQYF. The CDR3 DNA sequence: TGCGCCAGCAGCCCTAGACAGGGGAGCTCCTACGAGCAGTACTTC.

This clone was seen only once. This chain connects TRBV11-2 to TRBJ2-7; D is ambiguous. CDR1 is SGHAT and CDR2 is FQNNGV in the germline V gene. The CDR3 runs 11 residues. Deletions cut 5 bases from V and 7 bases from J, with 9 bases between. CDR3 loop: CASSPDWEQYF. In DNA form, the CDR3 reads TGTGCCAGCAGCCCCGACTGGGAGCAGTACTTC.

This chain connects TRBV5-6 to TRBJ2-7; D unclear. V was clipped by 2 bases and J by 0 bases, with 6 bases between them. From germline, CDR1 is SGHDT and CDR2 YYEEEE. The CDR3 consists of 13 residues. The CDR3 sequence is CASSFYSSYEQYF. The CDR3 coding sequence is TGTGCCAGCAGCTTCTACAGCTCCTACGAGCAGTACTTC.

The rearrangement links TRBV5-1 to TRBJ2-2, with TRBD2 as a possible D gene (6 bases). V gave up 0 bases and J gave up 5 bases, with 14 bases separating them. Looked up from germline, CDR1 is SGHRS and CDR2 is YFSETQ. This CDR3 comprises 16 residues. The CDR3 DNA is TGCGCCAGCAGCTTGGCCTTTAGCGGAGTTACCGGGGAGCTGTTTTTT. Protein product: CASSLAFSGVTGELFF.

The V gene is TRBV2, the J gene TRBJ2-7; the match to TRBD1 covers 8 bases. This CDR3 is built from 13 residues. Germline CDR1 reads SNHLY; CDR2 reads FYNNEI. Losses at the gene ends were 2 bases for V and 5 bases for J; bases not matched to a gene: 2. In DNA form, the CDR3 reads TGTGCCAGCAGTGAACAGGGGGCCCACGAGCAGTACTTC. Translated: CASSEQGAHEQYF. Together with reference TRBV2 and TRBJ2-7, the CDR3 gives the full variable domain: EPEVTQTPSHQVTQMGQEVILRCVPISNHLYFYWYRQILGQKVEFLVSFYNNEISEKSEIFDDQFSVERPDGSNFTLKIRSTKLEDSAMYFCASSEQGAHEQYFGPGTRLTVT.